This T cell receptor beta chain was retrieved from a study of tumor-infiltrating lymphocytes in primary liver carcinoma. As for the study in general: The patients included men and women who were aged 30 to 69 years.

The CDR3 has 13 amino acids. Germline CDR1 is MNHNS and CDR2 is SASEGT. With regard to this clonotype: Relative to the germline gene, one junction end is altered; a read error may explain this.

Constant-region priming of around 530 ng total RNA yielded TCR beta cDNA. Modified slightly, ARM-PCR produced TCR beta libraries over three nested multiplex PCR rounds. With TRBV1-TRBV30 forward primers and a C-beta reverse primer, the first two PCR rounds were run for nine to eleven cycles each. One entry per CDR3 protein results from TCRdb running MiXCR on the multiplex PCR reads. The sample gives about 320,000 distinct CDR3 sequences, roughly two thirds of which show up once; approximately 9.4% is in the top ten. Unsorted whole blood supplied the blood RNA, and germline DNA was isolated too. Every patient had chronic HBV infection and was treatment-naive.

Sequencing was carried out using peripheral blood. The TCR sequence derives from a man aged 40-55 years with primary liver carcinoma and hepatitis B virus infection. This chain links TRBV6-1 with TRBJ2-2; D remains ambiguous. CDR3 region: CDSSAPNTEELFF. CDR3 DNA sequence: TGTGACAGCAGTGCCCCCAACACCGAGGAGCTGTTTTTT.